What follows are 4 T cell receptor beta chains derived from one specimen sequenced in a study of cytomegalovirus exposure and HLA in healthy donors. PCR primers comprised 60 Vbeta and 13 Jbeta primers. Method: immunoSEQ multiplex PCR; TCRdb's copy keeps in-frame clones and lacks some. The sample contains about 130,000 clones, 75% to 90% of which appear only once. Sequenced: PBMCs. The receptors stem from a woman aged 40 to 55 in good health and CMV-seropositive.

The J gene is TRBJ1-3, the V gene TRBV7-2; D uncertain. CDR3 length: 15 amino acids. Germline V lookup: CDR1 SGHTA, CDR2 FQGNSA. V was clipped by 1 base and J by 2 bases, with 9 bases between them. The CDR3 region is CASSLGGHTGNTIYF. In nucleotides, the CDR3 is TGTGCCAGCAGCTTAGGCGGGCATACTGGAAACACCATATATTTT.

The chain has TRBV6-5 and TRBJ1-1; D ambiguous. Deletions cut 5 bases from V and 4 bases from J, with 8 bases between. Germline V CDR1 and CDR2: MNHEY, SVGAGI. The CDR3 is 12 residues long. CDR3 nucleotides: TGTGCCAGCAGTCGTTACACCACTGAAGCTTTCTTT. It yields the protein CASSRYTTEAFF.

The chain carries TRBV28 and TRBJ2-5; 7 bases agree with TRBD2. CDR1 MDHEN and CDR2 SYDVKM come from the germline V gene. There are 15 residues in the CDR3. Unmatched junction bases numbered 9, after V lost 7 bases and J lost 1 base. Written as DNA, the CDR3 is TGTGCCAGCACCATGGAGGGACTACTCCAAGAGACCCAGTACTTC. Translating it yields CASTMEGLLQETQYF. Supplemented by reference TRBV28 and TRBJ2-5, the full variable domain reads DVKVTQSSRYLVKRTGEKVFLECVQDMDHENMFWYRQDPGLGLRLIYFSYDVKMKEKGDIPEGYSVSREKKERFSLILESASTNQTSMYLCASTMEGLLQETQYFGPGTRLLVL.

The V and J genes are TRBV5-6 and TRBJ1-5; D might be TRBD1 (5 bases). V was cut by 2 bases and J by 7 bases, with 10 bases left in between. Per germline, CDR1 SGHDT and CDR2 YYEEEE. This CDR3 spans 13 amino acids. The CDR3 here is CASSLKGKQPQHF. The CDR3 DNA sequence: TGTGCCAGCAGCTTAAAGGGGAAACAGCCCCAGCATTTT. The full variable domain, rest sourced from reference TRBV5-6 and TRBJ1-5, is DAGVTQSPTHLIKTRGQQVTLRCSPKSGHDTVSWYQQALGQGPQFIFQYYEEEERQRGNFPDRFSGHQFPNYSSELNVNALLLGDSALYLCASSLKGKQPQHFGDGTRLSIL.